This T cell receptor beta chain was recovered during a study of cytomegalovirus exposure and HLA in healthy donors. Study results and limitations: Later on, an analysis showed TCR association rates differing by HLA locus, with DRB1 the most and HLA-C the fewest. The investigators catalogued 150 or so TCR beta chains as cytomegalovirus-associated. CMV serostatus alone was available as immune exposure information.

Concerning this clone itself: The antigen is unknown.

This PCR relied on a set of 60 Vbeta primers and 13 Jbeta primers. Generated by immunoSEQ multiplex PCR, the TCRdb table keeps only in-frame clones and is missing some. The sample lists about 98,000 clones, about two thirds occurring once. V dropped 0 bases and J dropped 4 bases, with 16 bases sitting between them. From germline, CDR1 is SGHRS and CDR2 YFSETQ. The length of the CDR3 is 16 residues. The sample comprised PBMCs. The sequence derives from a man aged 45-65 years in good health and CMV-seronegative. This chain joins TRBV5-1 and TRBJ2-5, with TRBD1 as a possible D gene (5 bases). CDR3 in amino acids: CASSLARQGLPETQYF. CDR3 sequence (DNA): TGCGCCAGCAGCTTGGCCAGGCAGGGCCTCCCAGAGACCCAGTACTTC.